This T cell receptor beta chain came from a study of PD-L1 blockade in urothelial cancer (dated 2017 in TCRdb). Notes on the research overall: Every patient began therapy at some point between 2014 and 2015 and was given atezolizumab 1,200 mg intravenously every 3 weeks. About 85% of the 29 patients were males with bladder-origin urothelial cancer, and 18 of 29 reported a prior smoking history. Patients had an ECOG performance status of 0 or 1 and had received between 0 and 3 prior chemotherapy regimens. Blood samples were analyzed 3 weeks after the start of treatment (second dose) and 6 weeks after the start of treatment. Blood samples gave median yields of around 150,000 T cells and 80,000 or so unique TCRs, along with a median clonality of roughly 0.08. An exploratory multi-omic analysis was conducted of the somatic, immune and clinical correlates of response to PD-L1 blockade with atezolizumab in urothelial cancer. TCR sequencing covered pretreatment tumor samples and matched, serially collected peripheral blood taken before and after atezolizumab treatment. Progression-free survival longer than 6 months counted as durable clinical benefit, and TCR features were additionally tested against both progression-free and overall survival. In the same patients, pretreatment tumors underwent whole exome sequencing and RNA sequencing in addition to TCR sequencing. About 10 patients achieved durable clinical benefit and approximately 20 did not. Under 30 patients had pretreatment blood TCR-seq, some 25 had at least one posttreatment blood collection, and some 25 had tumor TCR-seq. What the research found in general, with its limitations: Because the sample size was small (n of about 29) and many exploratory analyses were performed, the results are intended to be hypothesis-generating. A pretreatment peripheral blood TCR clonality below the median was linked to improved progression-free and overall survival. At 3 weeks after the start of treatment, tumor-associated TCR clones in peripheral blood had expanded more in patients with durable benefit (n of about 20, p = 0.022).

Turning to this clone: Its antigen specificity is not known. No base quality information exists; no much larger clone differs at one position.

V is cut by 4 bases and J by 1 base, and the space between the germline ends is 10 bases. CDR3 length: 15 amino acids, cysteine to phenylalanine. Here the CDR3 DNA is all that survives: 45 bases in frame from base 1. The germline V gene supplies CDR1 MDHEN and CDR2 SYDVKM. A cohort of around 29 patients with locally advanced or metastatic urothelial carcinoma, treated at Memorial Sloan Kettering on a trial protocol, was included. Peripheral blood mononuclear cells were collected pretreatment and during treatment, with between 1 and 8 total time points per patient. The Qiagen DNeasy Blood extraction kit was used to purify genomic DNA from total PBMCs and tumor samples. Collected pretreatment and during treatment, PBMCs were isolated and stored as previously described. Each PCR received spiked-in synthetic TCR analog templates so that absolute template abundance could be estimated from read counts. Using the immunoSEQ assay, TCRbeta CDR3 regions were amplified from genomic DNA with bias-controlled V and J gene primers. Sequencing of rearranged TCRbeta segments was performed at approximately 20X coverage. From the authors' description of their analysis: Clustering was used to correct sequencing errors, and CDR3s were annotated against IMGT so that V, D and J genes could be assigned. Downstream analyses used only productive TCRbeta rearrangements and left out out-of-frame or stop-codon sequences. Clonality was calculated as one minus the Shannon entropy normalized by the log of the number of unique productive sequences. Fisher's exact test with Benjamini-Hochberg correction, using a cutoff of adjusted p below 0.01, was how clones that differed between time points or between blood and tumor were identified. In its TCRdb copy, this immuneACCESS table keeps in-frame sequences only and misses some clones. Where compared with another copy, unresolved V genes explain less than half of these, and the others have no known cause. That table furnishes V, J and clone size, whereas the DNA furnished D and trimming. Within this sample are tens of thousands of clones, with 87% of them counted one time only. Of the sample, roughly 5.2% falls within the top ten clones.

Sequencing used PBMCs, obtained around atezolizumab (anti-PD-L1) treatment. Recombination linked TRBV28 to TRBJ1-4; TRBD1 is perhaps the D gene, given 6 matching bases. The sequence derives from a woman between 70 and 85 years old with urothelial cancer. The CDR3 reads CASSYGGLTNEKLFF. In nucleotide form, the sequence is TGTGCCAGCAGTTACGGGGGGCTAACTAATGAAAAACTGTTTTTT.